This record concerns one TCR beta chain sequence. Antigen specificity is unknown. The sample is drawn from a study of siplizumab effects on memory and regulatory T cells. Findings of the study overall: Naive T cells seemed more diverse than memory cells; they also seemed major alloresponse contributors. Suppressive function of proliferating Tregs from siplizumab cultures was not confirmed. The authors could not assign a naive or memory phenotype to roughly 80-95% of proliferating CD4+ or CD8+ clones.

The germline V and J ends were trimmed by 1 base and 5 bases, with 12 bases remaining between them. Germline V gene lookup returns CDR1 SGHNT and CDR2 YYREEE (reference sequence). The CDR3 has 14 amino acids. About 10^5 TCR templates per sample were sequenced. Only in-frame clones appear in the TCRdb table, and some are missing; sequencing was by immunoSEQ multiplex PCR. This table holds approximately 120,000 clones, roughly 94% found once. This TCR was recovered from a human donor in good health. Sequenced: Tregs sorted from blood. The genes are TRBV5-4 and TRBJ2-5; D assignment may be TRBD1 or TRBD2 (5 bases each). The CDR3 DNA reads as TGTGCCAGCAGCTTGCCTGGGACCCTGGAGACCCAGTACTTC. It encodes CASSLPGTLETQYF.